A selection of T cell receptor beta chains follows, all from one sample in a study of cytomegalovirus exposure and HLA in healthy donors. Clones were sequenced by immunoSEQ multiplex PCR, and TCRdb holds only the in-frame ones, with some missing. The sample has about 51,000 clones. Source material: PBMCs. All receptors come from a man aged 35 to 55 in good health and CMV-seropositive. CDR3s include the opening cysteine and the closing phenylalanine or tryptophan. A D gene is named only where the DNA matches it firmly.

j_gene	v_gene	d_gene	CDR3nt	CDR3aa
TRBJ1-1	TRBV11-1	NA	TGTGCCAGCAGCTCCTCGGTTCCCGTAACTGAAGCTTTCTTT	CASSSSVPVTEAFF
TRBJ2-5	TRBV5-1	TRBD2	TGCGCCAGCAGCATCGGACTAGAGAGGGCCCAGTACTTC	CASSIGLERAQYF
TRBJ1-4	TRBV6-1	NA	TGTGCCATTTCTGCAGGGTTTGTTGAAAAACTGTTTTTT	CAISAGFVEKLFF
TRBJ1-3	TRBV4-3	NA	TGCGCCAGCAGCAAAGAGCGGGCCGGCTCTGGAAACACCATATATTTT	CASSKERAGSGNTIYF
TRBJ2-6	TRBV11-2	NA	TGTGCCAGCAGCTTAGCTGGCGGTCGGGCCAACGTCCTGACTTTC	CASSLAGGRANVLTF
TRBJ2-2	TRBV29-1	NA	TGCAGCGTACGTACGCGGGGAAGCACCGGGGAGCTGTTTTTT	CSVRTRGSTGELFF
TRBJ2-1	TRBV28	NA	TGTGCCAGCAGTCCACAATGGGGAAGGGGCGGCTCCTACAATGAGCAGTTCTTC	CASSPQWGRGGSYNEQFF
TRBJ2-2	TRBV4-2	NA	TGTGCCAGCAGCCAAGATCATGGTAGCGTCAACACCGGGGAGCTGTTTTTT	CASSQDHGSVNTGELFF
TRBJ1-4	TRBV29-1	TRBD1	TGCAGCGTTGAAGGGACAGGGGTAGACGAAAAACTGTTTTTT	CSVEGTGVDEKLFF
TRBJ2-7	TRBV9	NA	TGTGCCAGCAGCGCGGGGGGCAGGGCGGGCGAGCAGTACTTC	CASSAGGRAGEQYF